Sequencing of this T cell receptor beta chain was carried out in a study of control samples from healthy donors and cancer patients. This clone was picked up one time. Measured with immunoSEQ multiplex PCR; TCRdb has only the in-frame clones, and not every one. In the table there are over 150,000 clones, roughly 92% of which are singletons. The origin of this receptor is a man aged 30 to 45 in good health. Sequenced input: blood.

The DNA for the CDR3 is TGTGCCAGTAGTCCCCCCATTGAAACGGGGGCCCAGTACTTC. It specifies CASSPPIETGAQYF. The chain is built from TRBV19 and TRBJ2-5; tentative D call: TRBD2 (6 bases). V was pared by 5 bases and J by 9 bases, with 19 bases between. Germline CDR1 reads LNHDA; CDR2 reads SQIVND (reference sequence). This CDR3 is 14 amino acids long. Combining the CDR3 with reference TRBV19 and TRBJ2-5 gives the whole variable domain DGGITQSPKYLFRKEGQNVTLSCEQNLNHDAMYWYRQDPGQGLRLIYYSQIVNDFQKGDIAEGYSVSREKKESFPLTVTSAQKNPTAFYLCASSPPIETGAQYFGPGTRLLVL.